Listed below are T cell receptor beta chains from one sample, sequenced in a study of T-cell memory formation after mild COVID-19. MiXCR, applied by TCRdb to the 5' RACE reads, yields one record per CDR3 protein. The profile shows hundreds of thousands of distinct CDR3 sequences, approximately 25% of them singletons. Input material: PBMCs or a T cell subset sorted from them (not recorded which). The source of these receptors is an adult woman who had mild COVID-19 (a few samples of this study predate the infection). Cell type and time point are not known. CDR3s include the opening cysteine and the closing phenylalanine or tryptophan. A D gene is named only where the DNA matches it firmly. The size entry is marked missing in some rows and otherwise reads once, few, many or a size class.

CDR3 DNA,CDR3 protein,clone size,V gene,D gene,J gene
TGTGCCAGCAGCTTATGGTCTAGCGGACAAGAGACCCAGTACTTC,CASSLWSSGQETQYF,NA,TRBV7-6,TRBD2,TRBJ2-5
TGCAGTGCTAGCCAGCTAGCGGGAGTCGCACGCCACGAGCAGTACTTC,CSASQLAGVARHEQYF,NA,TRBV20-1,TRBD2,TRBJ2-7
TGTGCCAGCAGTGGTAGTGTTAGCAATCAGCCCCAGCATTTT,CASSGSVSNQPQHF,NA,TRBV6-5,NA,TRBJ1-5
TGTGCCAGCGATTCGGTCAGCTCCTACGAGCAGTACTTC,CASDSVSSYEQYF,few,TRBV7-9,NA,TRBJ2-7
TGTGCCAGCAACCGACACGACGTTAACTATGGCTACACCTTC,CASNRHDVNYGYTF,few,TRBV3-1,NA,TRBJ1-2
TGTGCCAGCAGCTTATCTCAAGGACTAGCTGAGGGTGAGCAGTTCTTC,CASSLSQGLAEGEQFF,NA,TRBV7-8,TRBD2,TRBJ2-1
TGTGCCAGCAGCTTCAGCGGGACACCGGAGACCCAGTACTTC,CASSFSGTPETQYF,NA,TRBV7-3,NA,TRBJ2-5
TGTGCCAGCAGTGAAGGCGGAGGGGGCATGGACGAGCAGTACTTC,CASSEGGGGMDEQYF,NA,TRBV2,NA,TRBJ2-7
TGTGCCAGCAGCATAGGGGGGAACACTGAAGCTTTCTTT,CASSIGGNTEAFF,many,TRBV19,NA,TRBJ1-1
TGCAGTGCTAGAGATCCGGGGTTAGTGCAGTACTTC,CSARDPGLVQYF,NA,TRBV20-1,NA,TRBJ2-7
TGTGCCACCAGCCTAGCGGGAGGCCACAATGAGCAGTTCTTC,CATSLAGGHNEQFF,NA,TRBV24-1,TRBD2,TRBJ2-1
TGTGCCAGCAGTTACCTAGCGGGGGAGAGGAGGCATGAGCAGTTCTTC,CASSYLAGERRHEQFF,NA,TRBV6-5,TRBD2,TRBJ2-1
TGTGCCACCAGTGAGGGGACAGTGTACAACGAGCAGTACTTC,CATSEGTVYNEQYF,few,TRBV24-1,TRBD1,TRBJ2-7
TGTGCCAGCAGCCAAGGGGACACCCAATCCGGTGGCTACACCTTC,CASSQGDTQSGGYTF,few,TRBV3-1,NA,TRBJ1-2
TGTGCCAGCACCGACTCCCCTAGAAGCACTGAAGCTTTCTTT,CASTDSPRSTEAFF,NA,TRBV12-3/TRBV12-4,NA,TRBJ1-1
TGCGCCAGCAGTGAGGGGCTCTCTGGAAACACCATATATTTT,CASSEGLSGNTIYF,few,TRBV5-1,NA,TRBJ1-3
TGTGCCAGCAGTTCTAGGGCAAGCGAGCAGTACTTC,CASSSRASEQYF,few,TRBV6-2/TRBV6-3,NA,TRBJ2-7
TGTGCCAGCACGAGGGGGACCGGGGAGCTGTTTTTT,CASTRGTGELFF,NA,TRBV6-1,NA,TRBJ2-2
TGTGCCAGCAGCTTAGCGGGGGCGTTTGAGACCCAGTACTTC,CASSLAGAFETQYF,NA,TRBV7-9,NA,TRBJ2-5
TGCGCCAGCAGCCCGTCCTCTACTAGCGGGGCCTACGAGCAGTACTTC,CASSPSSTSGAYEQYF,NA,TRBV4-1,TRBD2,TRBJ2-7
TGTGCCAGCAGCCGAGACCTTCGCTACGAGCAGTACTTC,CASSRDLRYEQYF,few,TRBV6-2/TRBV6-3,NA,TRBJ2-7
TGTGCCAGCAGCTTACTAGCGGGGGGCCCACCCACAGATACGCAGTATTTT,CASSLLAGGPPTDTQYF,once,TRBV11-2,TRBD2,TRBJ2-3
TGTGCCACCAGTGACGAAAGGGCGCTGGGGGCTTTCTTT,CATSDERALGAFF,NA,TRBV24-1,NA,TRBJ1-1
TGTGCCAGCAGTGAAGCGGGGCTGGGAGAGACCCAGTACTTC,CASSEAGLGETQYF,few,TRBV12-3/TRBV12-4,TRBD2,TRBJ2-5
TGTGCCAGCAGTTCGGGACCCACGGAGACCCAGTACTTC,CASSSGPTETQYF,few,TRBV12-3/TRBV12-4,NA,TRBJ2-5
TGCGCCAGCAGCCACGAGGGACCTGACACTGAAGCTTTCTTT,CASSHEGPDTEAFF,NA,TRBV5-1,NA,TRBJ1-1
TGTGCCACCTGTGACCCTACAAGCACAGATACGCAGTATTTT,CATCDPTSTDTQYF,NA,TRBV24-1,NA,TRBJ2-3
TGTGCCAGCAGTTACCCCGCGACAGGGGATGGGGGCTACACCTTC,CASSYPATGDGGYTF,NA,TRBV6-5,TRBD1,TRBJ1-2
TGCGCCAGCAGCCAAGTAGGAGGAGGCGTTCAGCCCCAGCATTTT,CASSQVGGGVQPQHF,few,TRBV4-1,NA,TRBJ1-5
TGTGCCAGCAGTTACCTAAACGGAGGGAAAGGCGAGCAGTACTTC,CASSYLNGGKGEQYF,few,TRBV6-2/TRBV6-3,NA,TRBJ2-7
TGCAGCTCCAGGGAGACGAGTGAGACCCAGTACTTC,CSSRETSETQYF,few,TRBV29-1,NA,TRBJ2-5
TGTGCCAGCAGCCTCGTCGGTGGGGGAGCGTATTCACCCCTCCACTTT,CASSLVGGGAYSPLHF,NA,TRBV7-3,NA,TRBJ1-6
TGTGCCAGCAGCTTCCGGGGGGAGCTTGACGAGCAGTACTTC,CASSFRGELDEQYF,few,TRBV13,TRBD2,TRBJ2-7
TGTGCCAGCAGGTTGGTAAGCTCCTACAATGAGCAGTTCTTC,CASRLVSSYNEQFF,NA,TRBV7-2,NA,TRBJ2-1
TGTGCCAGCAGTTCTGCCGGGACAGTTGTAGGTCAGCCCCAGCATTTT,CASSSAGTVVGQPQHF,NA,TRBV12-3/TRBV12-4,TRBD1,TRBJ1-5
TGTGCCAGCAGCTTAACGGGAGGGCCGACCGGGGAGCTGTTTTTT,CASSLTGGPTGELFF,few,TRBV7-9,TRBD2,TRBJ2-2
TGTGCCAGCAGACTACAGGGGGCGCCGGGCGAGCAGTACTTC,CASRLQGAPGEQYF,NA,TRBV2,TRBD1,TRBJ2-7
TGTGCCTGGAGAGAGGGGACAGGGGGCAGAGATACGCAGTATTTT,CAWREGTGGRDTQYF,few,TRBV30,TRBD1,TRBJ2-3
TGTGCCAGCAGTTTTGGCGGACAGCCCCAGCATTTT,CASSFGGQPQHF,few,TRBV12-3/TRBV12-4,NA,TRBJ1-5
TGTGCCAGCAGGCCGGGACTAGCGGCGGAGACCCAGTACTTC,CASRPGLAAETQYF,NA,TRBV27,TRBD2,TRBJ2-5
TGTGCCAGTAGGGGGGCAGAGTTCTACAATGAGCAGTTCTTC,CASRGAEFYNEQFF,few,TRBV19,NA,TRBJ2-1
TGTGCCAGCAGCTTGACTAGCGGGAGGGCGACCCTCCAGTTCTTC,CASSLTSGRATLQFF,NA,TRBV11-2,TRBD2,TRBJ2-1
TGTGCCAGCAGCTTAGGGGACGGGGGGTCCTACGAGCAGTACTTC,CASSLGDGGSYEQYF,many,TRBV7-8,TRBD2,TRBJ2-7
TGTGCCAGCAGCGCGGACAGGGATAGGTACCAAGAGACCCAGTACTTC,CASSADRDRYQETQYF,NA,TRBV5-6,TRBD1,TRBJ2-5
TGTGCCAGCAGCTTAGCAAGGTGGGACTTCGCGGCCTTTGACTATGGCTACACCTTC,CASSLARWDFAAFDYGYTF,NA,TRBV11-3,NA,TRBJ1-2
TGTGCCAGCAGTTACTTGCCTGGACAGCAAGAGACCCAGTACTTC,CASSYLPGQQETQYF,NA,TRBV6-6,NA,TRBJ2-5
TGCGCCAGCAGCTTGTTGTGGGGGGTAGCGGAGACCCAGTACTTC,CASSLLWGVAETQYF,NA,TRBV5-1,NA,TRBJ2-5
TGTGCCAGCAGCTTAACGCTCTTAGACGGCCCCGCCACAGATACGCAGTATTTT,CASSLTLLDGPATDTQYF,NA,TRBV7-3,NA,TRBJ2-3
TGTGCCAGCAGCCCAATCCAAGCGGCTGAAGCTTTCTTT,CASSPIQAAEAFF,NA,TRBV5-4,NA,TRBJ1-1
TGCGCCAGCAGCACCCTCAGAGACTGGAACACTGAAGCTTTCTTT,CASSTLRDWNTEAFF,few,TRBV5-1,NA,TRBJ1-1
TGTGCCAGCACGAAGCCGCGAGGGGGGGCCTACAATGAGCAGTTCTTC,CASTKPRGGAYNEQFF,NA,TRBV5-6,NA,TRBJ2-1
TGTGCCAGCAGCGTCGGGGGGGAAAGCTCCTACAATGAGCAGTTCTTC,CASSVGGESSYNEQFF,NA,TRBV9,TRBD2,TRBJ2-1
TGTGCCAGCAGCGTAGGACTAGATGTGGGCGGGGAGCTGTTTTTT,CASSVGLDVGGELFF,few,TRBV9,NA,TRBJ2-2
TGCGCCAGCAGCTTGGCGGGCCCTGGACAGGGGGATGAAGCTTTCTTT,CASSLAGPGQGDEAFF,NA,TRBV5-1,TRBD1,TRBJ1-1